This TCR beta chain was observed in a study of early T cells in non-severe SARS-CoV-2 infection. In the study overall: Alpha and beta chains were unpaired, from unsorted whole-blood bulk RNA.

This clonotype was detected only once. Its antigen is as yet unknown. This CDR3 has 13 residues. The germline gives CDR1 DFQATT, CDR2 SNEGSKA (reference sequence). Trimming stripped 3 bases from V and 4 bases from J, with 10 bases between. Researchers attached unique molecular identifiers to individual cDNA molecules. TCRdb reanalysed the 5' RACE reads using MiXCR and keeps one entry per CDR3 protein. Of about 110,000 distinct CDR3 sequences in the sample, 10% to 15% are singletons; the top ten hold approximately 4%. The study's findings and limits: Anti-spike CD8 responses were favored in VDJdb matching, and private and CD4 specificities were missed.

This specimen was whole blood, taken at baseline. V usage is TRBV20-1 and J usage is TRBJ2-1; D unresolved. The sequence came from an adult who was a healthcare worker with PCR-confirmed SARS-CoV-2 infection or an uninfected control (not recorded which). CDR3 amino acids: CSASRQVYNEQFF. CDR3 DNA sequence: TGCAGTGCTAGTAGGCAGGTTTACAATGAGCAGTTCTTC.